Shown below are 9 T cell receptor beta chains from a single sample sequenced in a study of long-term antiretroviral therapy in people with HIV. The assay used was immunoSEQ (version v3.0), run at survey level. The assay was immunoSEQ multiplex PCR, and TCRdb's table has in-frame clones only and misses some. The sample lists around 12,000 clones; approximately 90% were seen once. The sequenced sample was unsorted PBMCs, obtained 2.1 years after starting antiretroviral therapy. The source of these receptors is a middle-aged woman with HIV.

CDR3 nucleotide sequence: TGTGCCTGGTCTGGGGGGGCAGGGGAGACCCAGTACTTC. This sequence encodes CAWSGGAGETQYF. The genes are TRBV30 and TRBJ2-5, with D maybe TRBD2 (7 bases). The germline gives CDR1 GTSNPN, CDR2 SVGIG (reference sequence). The CDR3 is 13 residues long. Trimming shortened V by 5 bases and J by 5 bases, and 15 bases separated the two germline ends.

The V call is TRBV4-1, the J call TRBJ2-1, with 15 bases aligning to TRBD2. Losses at the gene ends were 4 bases for V and 1 base for J; bases not matched to a gene: 8. Per germline, CDR1 MGHRA and CDR2 YSYEKL. The CDR3 totals 19 residues. Here the CDR3 DNA reads TGCGCCAGCAGCCCTGGACTAGCGGGGGGGCCAGTGTCCTACAATGAGCAGTTCTTC. Protein sequence: CASSPGLAGGPVSYNEQFF.

The V call is TRBV18, the J call TRBJ1-2; 9 bases line up with TRBD1. The CDR3 length is 16 residues. The V segment lost 3 bases and the J segment 8 bases; nucleotides outside the gene matches: 13. Germline V gives CDR1 KGHSH, CDR2 LQKENI. The CDR3 DNA reads TGTGCCAGCTCACCTCCCAACCGGGACAGGGCTGGCGGCTACACCTTC. Translated: CASSPPNRDRAGGYTF.

The chain is built from TRBV19 and TRBJ1-1, with D possibly being TRBD1 (5 bases). The CDR3 is made up of 14 amino acids. Germline V gene data show CDR1 as LNHDA and CDR2 as SQIVND (reference sequence). V lost 3 bases and J lost 1, with 9 bases in between. The CDR3 DNA sequence: TGTGCCAGTAGTATTGGTCAGGGGAACACTGAAGCTTTCTTT. This codes for CASSIGQGNTEAFF.

The rearrangement links TRBV30 to TRBJ1-1; perhaps TRBD1 as D (5 bases). V lost 0 bases to trimming and J lost 4 bases, with 12 bases between them. The CDR3 loop spans 14 amino acids. Germline V gene sequence: CDR1 GTSNPN, CDR2 SVGIG (reference sequence). The CDR3: CAWSVLLGGTEAFF. The DNA of the CDR3 is TGTGCCTGGAGTGTACTTTTGGGGGGCACTGAAGCTTTCTTT.

This sequence joins TRBV5-5 and TRBJ1-4, with 10 bases aligning to TRBD1. The CDR3 runs to 15 residues. The ends lost 1 base at V and 6 bases at J; junction bases unmatched: 3. Germline values: CDR1 SGHKS, CDR2 YYEKEE (reference sequence). DNA for the CDR3: TGTGCCAGCAGCTTGTATGGACAGGGGGATGAAAAACTGTTTTTT. Its protein is CASSLYGQGDEKLFF.

V and J are TRBV6-1 and TRBJ1-2, with D maybe TRBD1 (5 bases). The V end lost 11 bases, the J end lost 6 bases, and 25 bases lay between the germline ends. Germline CDR1 reads MNHNS; CDR2 reads SASEGT. The CDR3 length is 15 residues. CDR3: CAAGGTQSFKDGYTF. The CDR3 DNA follows: TGTGCCGCGGGGGGGACTCAAAGTTTCAAAGATGGCTACACCTTC.

The chain uses TRBV2 and TRBJ2-7; D is possibly TRBD1 (6 bases). V lost 6 bases and J lost 0, with 12 bases in between. The CDR3 runs to 14 residues. Germline CDR1 and CDR2: SNHLY and FYNNEI. CDR3 loop: CASSQQGSSYEQYF. The CDR3 nucleotides read TGTGCCAGCAGCCAACAGGGATCCTCCTACGAGCAGTACTTC.

The J gene is TRBJ2-2, the V gene TRBV7-2; D is undetermined. Germline V gene sequence: CDR1 SGHTA, CDR2 FQGNSA. This CDR3 is built from 13 residues. The ends were cut back, 5 bases at V and 5 bases at J, with 9 bases in the middle. The CDR3 loop is CASSRPVTGELFF. In DNA form, the CDR3 reads TGTGCCAGCAGCCGACCGGTGACCGGGGAGCTGTTTTTT.